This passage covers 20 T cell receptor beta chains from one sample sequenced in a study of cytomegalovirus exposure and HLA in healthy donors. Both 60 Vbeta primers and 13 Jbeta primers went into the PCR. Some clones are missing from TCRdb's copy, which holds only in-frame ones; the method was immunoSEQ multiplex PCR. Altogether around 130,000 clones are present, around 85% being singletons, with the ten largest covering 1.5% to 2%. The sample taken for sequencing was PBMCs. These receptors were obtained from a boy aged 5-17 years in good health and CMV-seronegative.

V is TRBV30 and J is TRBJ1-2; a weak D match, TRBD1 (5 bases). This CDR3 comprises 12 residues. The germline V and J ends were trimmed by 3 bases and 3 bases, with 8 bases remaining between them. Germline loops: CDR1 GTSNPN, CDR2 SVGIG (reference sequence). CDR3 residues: CAWRGGDYGYTF. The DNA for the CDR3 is TGTGCCTGGAGGGGGGGGGACTATGGCTACACCTTC.

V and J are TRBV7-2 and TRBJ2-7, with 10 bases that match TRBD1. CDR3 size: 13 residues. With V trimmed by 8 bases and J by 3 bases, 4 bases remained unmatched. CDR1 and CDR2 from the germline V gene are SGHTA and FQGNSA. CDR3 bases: TGTACCAGCTCCCGGACAGGGGGCTACGAGCAGTACTTC. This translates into CTSSRTGGYEQYF.

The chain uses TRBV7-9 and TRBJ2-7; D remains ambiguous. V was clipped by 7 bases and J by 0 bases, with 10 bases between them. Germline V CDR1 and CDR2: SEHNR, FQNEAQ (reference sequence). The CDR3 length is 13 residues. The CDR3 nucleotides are TGTGCCAGCACCCCAGACAACTCCTACGAGCAGTACTTC. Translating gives CASTPDNSYEQYF.

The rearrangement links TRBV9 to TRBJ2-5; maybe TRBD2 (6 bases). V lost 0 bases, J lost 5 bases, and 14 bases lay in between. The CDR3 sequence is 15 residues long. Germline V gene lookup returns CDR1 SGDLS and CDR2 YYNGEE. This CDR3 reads CASSVARGGDETQYF. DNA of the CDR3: TGTGCCAGCAGCGTAGCTAGGGGCGGGGATGAGACCCAGTACTTC.

The CDR3, as DNA: TGTGCCAGCAGTGACGATTGGGGGGGCACCGGGGAGCTGTTTTTT. Its translation: CASSDDWGGTGELFF. V and J are TRBV6-4 and TRBJ2-2; the match to TRBD2 covers 7 bases. The CDR3 totals 15 residues. CDR1 MRHNA and CDR2 SNTAGT come from the germline V gene. J gave up 4 bases and V 2 bases, and 4 bases lay outside the gene matches.

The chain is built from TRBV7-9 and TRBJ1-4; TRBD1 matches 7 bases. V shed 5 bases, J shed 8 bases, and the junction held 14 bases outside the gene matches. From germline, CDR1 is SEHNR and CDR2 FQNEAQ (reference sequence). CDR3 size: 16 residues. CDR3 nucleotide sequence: TGTGCCAGCAGCCCCGACAGGGCCAGTGTTAGGGAAAAACTGTTTTTT. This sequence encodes CASSPDRASVREKLFF.

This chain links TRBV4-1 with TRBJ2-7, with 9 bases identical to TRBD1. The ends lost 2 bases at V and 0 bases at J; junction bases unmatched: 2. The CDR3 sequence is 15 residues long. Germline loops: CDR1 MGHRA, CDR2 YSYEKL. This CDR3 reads CASSQTGGLSYEQYF. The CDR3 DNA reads TGCGCCAGCAGCCAAACAGGGGGCCTCTCCTACGAGCAGTACTTC.

The CDR3 DNA reads TGTGCCAGCAGGACTAGCGGGATCTATAGAGATGAGCAGTTCTTC. Translated: CASRTSGIYRDEQFF. This rearrangement joins TRBV25-1 to TRBJ2-1; 11 positions agree with TRBD2. This CDR3 comprises 15 residues. The V gene end was trimmed by 6 bases and the J gene end by 8 bases; junction bases not matched to a gene: 9. CDR1 is MGHDK and CDR2 is SYGVNS in the germline V gene.

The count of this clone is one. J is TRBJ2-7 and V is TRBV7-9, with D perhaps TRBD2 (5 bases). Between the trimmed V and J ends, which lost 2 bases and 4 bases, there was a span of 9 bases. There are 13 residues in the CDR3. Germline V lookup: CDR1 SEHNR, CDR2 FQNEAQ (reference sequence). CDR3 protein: CASSLLLDYEQYF. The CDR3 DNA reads TGTGCCAGCAGCTTACTACTAGATTACGAGCAGTACTTC.

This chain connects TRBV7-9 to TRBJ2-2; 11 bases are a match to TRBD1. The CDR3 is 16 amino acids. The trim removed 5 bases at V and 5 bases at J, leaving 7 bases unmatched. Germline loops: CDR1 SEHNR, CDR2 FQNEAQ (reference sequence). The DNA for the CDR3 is TGTGCCAGCAGCCCGGGACAGGGGGGAGATACCGGGGAGCTGTTTTTT. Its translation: CASSPGQGGDTGELFF.

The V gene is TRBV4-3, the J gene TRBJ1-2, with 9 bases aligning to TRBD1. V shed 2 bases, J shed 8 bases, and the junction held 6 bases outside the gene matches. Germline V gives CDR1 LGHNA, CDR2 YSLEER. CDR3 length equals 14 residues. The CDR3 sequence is CASSQLTGGGGYTF. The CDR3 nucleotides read TGCGCCAGCAGCCAACTTACAGGGGGCGGAGGCTACACCTTC.

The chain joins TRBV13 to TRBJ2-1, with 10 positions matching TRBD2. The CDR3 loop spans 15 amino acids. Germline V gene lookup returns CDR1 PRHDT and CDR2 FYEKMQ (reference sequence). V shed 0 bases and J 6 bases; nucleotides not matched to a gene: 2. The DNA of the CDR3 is TGTGCCAGCAGCTTAGGCCCTAGCGGGAGCAATGAGCAGTTCTTC. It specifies CASSLGPSGSNEQFF.

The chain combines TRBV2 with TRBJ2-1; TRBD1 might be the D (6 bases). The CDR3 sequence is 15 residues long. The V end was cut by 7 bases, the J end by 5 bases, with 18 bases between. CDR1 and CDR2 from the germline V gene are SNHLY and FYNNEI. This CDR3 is CASKGVTGIHNEQFF. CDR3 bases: TGTGCCAGCAAGGGGGTCACCGGGATCCACAATGAGCAGTTCTTC.

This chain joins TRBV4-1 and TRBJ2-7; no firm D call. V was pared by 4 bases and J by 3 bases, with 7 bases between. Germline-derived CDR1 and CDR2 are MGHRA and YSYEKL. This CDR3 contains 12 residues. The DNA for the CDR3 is TGCGCCAGCAGCCGAGTGTACTACGAGCAGTACTTC. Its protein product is CASSRVYYEQYF.

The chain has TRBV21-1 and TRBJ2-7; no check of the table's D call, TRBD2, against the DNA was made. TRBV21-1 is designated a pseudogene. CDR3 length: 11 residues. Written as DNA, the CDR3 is TGTGCCAGCAGGGACTTGGACGAGCAGTACTTC. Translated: CASRDLDEQYF.

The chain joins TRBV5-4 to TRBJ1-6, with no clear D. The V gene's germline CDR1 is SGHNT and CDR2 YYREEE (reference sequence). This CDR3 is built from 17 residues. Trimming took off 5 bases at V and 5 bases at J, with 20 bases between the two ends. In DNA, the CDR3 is TGTGCCAGCAGACTGGACGGCGCCCTGGGAGATAATTCACCCCTCCACTTT. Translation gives CASRLDGALGDNSPLHF.

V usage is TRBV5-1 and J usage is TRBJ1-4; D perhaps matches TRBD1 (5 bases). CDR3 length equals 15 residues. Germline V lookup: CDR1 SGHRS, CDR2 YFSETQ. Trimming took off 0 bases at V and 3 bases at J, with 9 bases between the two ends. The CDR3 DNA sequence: TGCGCCAGCAGCTTGGAGGGGATATCTAATGAAAAACTGTTTTTT. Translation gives CASSLEGISNEKLFF.

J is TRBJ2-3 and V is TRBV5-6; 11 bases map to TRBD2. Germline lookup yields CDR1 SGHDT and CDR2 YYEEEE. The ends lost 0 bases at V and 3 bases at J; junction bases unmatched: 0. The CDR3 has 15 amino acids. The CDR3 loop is CASSLGTSGTDTQYF. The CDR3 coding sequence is TGTGCCAGCAGCTTGGGGACTAGCGGGACAGATACGCAGTATTTT.

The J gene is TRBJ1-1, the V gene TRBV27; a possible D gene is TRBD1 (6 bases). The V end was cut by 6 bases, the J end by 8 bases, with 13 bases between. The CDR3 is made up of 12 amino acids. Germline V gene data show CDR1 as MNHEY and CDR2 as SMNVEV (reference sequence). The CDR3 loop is CASSHSGTEAFF. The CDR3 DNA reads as TGTGCCAGCAGCCACAGTGGGACAGAAGCTTTCTTT.

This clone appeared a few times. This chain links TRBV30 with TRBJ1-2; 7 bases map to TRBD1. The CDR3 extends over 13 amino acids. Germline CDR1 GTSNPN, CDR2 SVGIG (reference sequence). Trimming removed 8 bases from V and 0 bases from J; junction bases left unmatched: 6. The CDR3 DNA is TGTGCCGGACCGGGACAGTCTAACTATGGCTACACCTTC. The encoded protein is CAGPGQSNYGYTF. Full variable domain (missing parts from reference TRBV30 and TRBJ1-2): SQTIHQWPATLVQPVGSPLSLECTVEGTSNPNLYWYRQAAGRGLQLLFYSVGIGQISSEVPQNLSASRPQDRQFILSSKKLLLSDSGFYLCAGPGQSNYGYTFGSGTRLTVV.